This T cell receptor beta chain stems from a study of blood T cells in healthy people across ages. V was shortened by 4 bases and J by 5 bases, with 9 bases between the two germline ends. CDR3 length: 13 residues. Germline assignment: CDR1 SGHRS and CDR2 YFSETQ. This clonotype has a handful of counts. It was with a sample-barcoded 5' primer and a J-beta primer mix that a second PCR of roughly 7 to 12 cycles was run. Each cDNA molecule received a tag from a template-switch adaptor that had 12 random nucleotides. TCRdb used MiXCR to reprocess the 5' RACE reads, holding one entry per CDR3 protein. The sample has some 1.6 million distinct CDR3 sequences, roughly 32% seen once. Collection of ten milliliters of peripheral blood was performed for each donor.

Sequenced sample: blood. V and J are TRBV5-1 and TRBJ2-2; D is ambiguous. The sequence was obtained from a woman in her 30s in good health. The CDR3 DNA is TGCGCCAGCAGCGAGGAAGGGACCGGGGAGCTGTTTTTT. This encodes CASSEEGTGELFF. Complete variable domain (other parts from reference TRBV5-1 and TRBJ2-2): KAGVTQTPRYLIKTRGQQVTLSCSPISGHRSVSWYQQTPGQGLQFLFEYFSETQRNKGNFPGRFSGRQFSNSRSEMNVSTLELGDSALYLCASSEEGTGELFFGEGSRLTVL.